These T cell receptor beta chains were read from a single sample in a study of somatic mutations in cytotoxic T cells in rheumatoid arthritis. The protocol was immunoSEQ multiplex PCR, while the TCRdb copy is restricted to in-frame clones and leaves out a portion. Among a few thousand clones listed, approximately 84% were seen once. Sequencing was performed on CD8+ T cells sorted from blood. These receptors came from a man between 65 and 85 years old with rheumatoid arthritis. The CDR3 runs from the conserved cysteine through the conserved F or W. The D gene is left open where the match is weak. Size is omitted from some rows. Given values are once, few, many or a class for expanded clones.

clone size	V gene	J gene	D gene	CDR3 protein	CDR3 DNA
once	TRBV28	TRBJ2-1	TRBD2	CASSLDREDHQEEQFF	TGTGCCAGCAGTTTAGATCGGGAGGACCATCAGGAAGAGCAGTTCTTC
.	TRBV6-5	TRBJ2-3	.	CASSARATVDTQYF	TGTGCCAGCAGTGCCCGAGCGACAGTAGATACGCAGTATTTT
.	TRBV11-2	TRBJ1-5	.	CASSLAGFGNQPQHF	TGTGCCAGCAGCTTAGCCGGGTTTGGCAATCAGCCCCAGCATTTT
.	TRBV29-1	TRBJ2-7	.	CSTADTYSYEQYF	TGCAGCACGGCAGACACCTATTCCTACGAGCAGTACTTC
.	TRBV2	TRBJ2-2	.	CASSGAAGFKTGELFF	TGTGCCAGCAGTGGAGCGGCAGGGTTCAAAACCGGGGAGCTGTTTTTT
.	TRBV28	TRBJ2-7	.	CASSPRDNSYEQYF	TGTGCCAGCAGTCCCCGGGACAACTCCTACGAGCAGTACTTC
.	TRBV2	TRBJ2-3	.	CASTRSAGDNRNTQYF	TGTGCCAGCACCAGATCTGCAGGGGATAATAGGAATACGCAGTATTTT
.	TRBV4-1	TRBJ2-5	.	CASSQGPGEQETQYF	TGCGCCAGCAGCCAAGGGCCCGGGGAGCAAGAGACCCAGTACTTC
.	TRBV9	TRBJ2-2	.	CASSVEGENGELFF	TGTGCCAGCAGCGTAGAAGGGGAAAACGGGGAGCTGTTTTTT
.	TRBV19	TRBJ2-2	.	CASSVGWGLLSGELFF	TGTGCCAGTAGTGTTGGTTGGGGACTCCTCTCCGGGGAGCTGTTTTTT
.	TRBV19	TRBJ2-2	.	CASRLGAGELFF	TGTGCCAGTCGCCTCGGGGCCGGGGAGCTGTTTTTT
few	TRBV13	TRBJ1-2	.	CASSLFGGVGGYTF	TGTGCCAGCAGCCTCTTTGGGGGGGTCGGAGGCTACACCTTC
.	TRBV5-1	TRBJ2-2	.	CASSFFQLSGTGELFF	TGCGCCAGCAGCTTCTTTCAGCTCTCGGGCACCGGGGAGCTGTTTTTT
.	TRBV19	TRBJ2-3	TRBD2	CASSMLAGGDTQYF	TGTGCCAGTAGTATGCTAGCGGGGGGAGATACGCAGTATTTT
.	TRBV6-5	TRBJ2-2	.	CASSYPGSAGTGELFF	TGTGCCAGCAGTTACCCCGGATCAGCGGGCACCGGGGAGCTGTTTTTT
.	TRBV5-5	TRBJ1-4	.	CASSPRGASANEKLFF	TGTGCCAGCAGTCCCCGGGGGGCTAGTGCTAATGAAAAACTGTTTTTT
.	TRBV6-1	TRBJ2-3	.	CASSEVRGRGTDTQYF	TGTGCCAGCAGTGAAGTCCGTGGCCGGGGGACAGATACGCAGTATTTT
.	TRBV5-1	TRBJ1-2	TRBD1	CASSLTGDYGYTF	TGCGCCAGCAGCTTAACAGGGGACTATGGCTACACCTTC
.	TRBV7-9	TRBJ2-7	.	CASSSIRRDAYEQYF	TGTGCCAGCAGCTCAATACGCCGGGATGCCTACGAGCAGTACTTC
.	TRBV11-2	TRBJ2-7	.	CASSFFNGAEQYF	TGTGCCAGCAGCTTCTTCAATGGGGCCGAGCAGTACTTC
.	TRBV14	TRBJ1-2	TRBD1	CASSPRTGLANYGYTF	TGTGCCAGCAGCCCCCGGACAGGCCTAGCTAACTATGGCTACACCTTC
.	TRBV10-3	TRBJ2-1	.	CAISESRNEQFF	TGTGCCATCAGTGAGTCGCGAAATGAGCAGTTCTTC
.	TRBV7-6	TRBJ2-5	TRBD1	CASSRWTGQETQYF	TGTGCCAGCAGCAGATGGACAGGTCAAGAGACCCAGTACTTC
.	TRBV6-5	TRBJ1-4	TRBD1	CASSTTGVGEKLFF	TGTGCCAGCAGCACCACAGGGGTGGGAGAAAAACTGTTTTTT
.	TRBV6-1	TRBJ1-3	.	CASSPRINSGNTIYF	TGTGCCAGCAGTCCCCGTATTAACTCTGGAAACACCATATATTTT
.	TRBV4-1	TRBJ1-1	.	CASSEDQYFGTEAFF	.
.	TRBV28	TRBJ1-2	.	CASSLWGGGYGYTF	TGTGCCAGCAGTTTATGGGGAGGCGGGTACGGCTACACCTTC
.	TRBV10-2	TRBJ2-7	.	CASSAHYEQYF	TGCGCCAGCAGTGCCCATTACGAGCAGTACTTC
.	TRBV11-3	TRBJ2-2	TRBD1	CASSRGDREIGELFF	TGTGCCAGCAGCCGAGGGGACAGGGAAATCGGGGAGCTGTTTTTT
.	TRBV28	TRBJ2-7	.	CASTQEGLGYEQYF	TGTGCCAGCACCCAAGAGGGCTTAGGCTACGAGCAGTACTTC
.	TRBV7-3	TRBJ2-7	TRBD2	CASSAGTNYEQYF	TGTGCCAGCAGCGCCGGGACTAATTACGAGCAGTACTTC
.	TRBV4-1	TRBJ2-2	TRBD1	CASSGQGPGELFF	TGCGCCAGCAGCGGACAGGGGCCCGGGGAGCTGTTTTTT
.	TRBV9	TRBJ2-1	.	CASSDRGGSSYNEQFF	TGTGCCAGCAGCGACAGGGGGGGAAGCTCCTACAATGAGCAGTTCTTC
.	TRBV7-4	TRBJ1-4	.	CASSLVAVDEKLFF	TGTGCCAGCAGCTTAGTGGCAGTGGATGAAAAACTGTTTTTT
.	TRBV7-5	TRBJ1-4	.	CASSLVAVDEKLFF	TGTGCCAGCAGCTTAGTGGCAGTGGATGAAAAACTGTTTTTT
.	TRBV12-5	TRBJ2-3	TRBD1	CASGLVGQEDPTDTQYF	TGTGCTAGTGGTTTGGTCGGACAGGAAGACCCCACAGATACGCAGTATTTT
.	TRBV4-1	TRBJ1-2	TRBD1	CASSQGQGSYGYTF	TGCGCCAGCAGCCAAGGACAGGGGAGCTATGGCTACACCTTC
.	TRBV27	TRBJ1-3	.	CASSLLAGPGNTIYF	TGTGCCAGCAGTTTATTAGCAGGGCCCGGAAACACCATATATTTT
.	TRBV11-2	TRBJ2-5	TRBD1	CASSLVGGPHLQETQYF	TGTGCCAGCAGCTTAGTAGGGGGCCCACATCTCCAAGAGACCCAGTACTTC
.	TRBV11-2	TRBJ2-3	.	CASSLVADTQYF	TGTGCCAGCAGCTTAGTAGCTGATACGCAGTATTTT
.	TRBV27	TRBJ2-7	.	CASGNPDSLHEQYF	TGTGCCAGCGGCAATCCGGACAGCCTGCACGAGCAGTACTTC
.	TRBV9	TRBJ1-1	.	CASSVVAGGGTEAFF	TGTGCCAGCAGCGTAGTGGCCGGGGGGGGGACTGAAGCTTTCTTT
.	TRBV7-9	TRBJ1-2	.	CASSLDEGVLYGYTF	TGTGCCAGCAGCTTAGATGAGGGGGTTCTCTATGGCTACACCTTC
.	TRBV5-1	TRBJ1-1	.	CASSPAGTPNGEAFF	TGCGCCAGCAGCCCTGCGGGGACCCCCAATGGAGAAGCTTTCTTT
.	TRBV7-9	TRBJ2-1	.	CASSLKRDNPTNEQFF	TGTGCCAGCAGCTTGAAGAGGGACAACCCGACTAATGAGCAGTTCTTC